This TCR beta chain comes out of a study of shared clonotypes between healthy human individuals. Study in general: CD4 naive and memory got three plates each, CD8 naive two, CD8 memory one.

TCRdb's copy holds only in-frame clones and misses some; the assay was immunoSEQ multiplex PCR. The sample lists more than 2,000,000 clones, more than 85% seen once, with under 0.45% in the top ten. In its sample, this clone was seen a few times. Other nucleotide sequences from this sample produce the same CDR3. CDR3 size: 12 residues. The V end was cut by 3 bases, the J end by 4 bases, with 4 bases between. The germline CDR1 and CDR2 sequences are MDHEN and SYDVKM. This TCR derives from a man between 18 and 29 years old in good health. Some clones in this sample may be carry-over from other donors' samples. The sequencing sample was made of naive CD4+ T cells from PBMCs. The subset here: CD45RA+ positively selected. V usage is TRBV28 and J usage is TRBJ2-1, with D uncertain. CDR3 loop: CASSLGYNEQFF. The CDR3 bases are TGTGCCAGCAGTTTGGGGTACAATGAGCAGTTCTTC.